What follows describes a single T cell receptor (beta chain). Its antigen specificity is not known. Base qualities are not recorded, but no much larger clone differs from it by a single base. The germline V gene yields MGHRA for CDR1 and YSYEKL for CDR2. The CDR3 measures 14 amino acids from cysteine to phenylalanine. CDR3 DNA only is kept here, 42 bases in frame from base 1. V and J lose 3 bases and 7 bases, and a span of 12 bases separates them. A case-control design nested within a healthcare worker cohort in London, UK, was used, with weekly nasopharyngeal swab PCR tests and blood sampling performed. Healthcare workers were recruited during the week of the UK lockdown, between 23 and 31 March 2020, and followed weekly for up to about 15 weeks. This sample is part of a study of early T cells in non-severe SARS-CoV-2 infection (dated by TCRdb to about 2021). Context from the whole study: Because TCR sequencing relied on bulk RNA taken from unsorted whole blood, pairing of alpha and beta chains was not possible.

Study-wide findings and limitations: Matching against VDJdb was skewed toward anti-spike CD8 responses, likely underestimated virus-specific expansions, and missed private and CD4 specificities.

Receptor libraries were prepared by 5' RACE. Sequencing was carried out with a NextSeq 500. The TCR library protocol attached unique molecular identifiers to individual cDNA molecules to correct for sequencing error and PCR bias. Both TCR alpha and beta chains were sequenced, and tight co-correlation was observed between alpha and beta sequence abundances in each sample. For the original study's pipeline: Decombinator V4 was used to annotate TCR sequences for V gene, J gene and CDR3. TCRs were defined as expanded if a significant change between any two time points was detected under a Poisson model with p below 0.0001. TCR abundances were normalised to the total number of TCRs sequenced per sample and expressed as counts per million. TRAV1-2 paired with TRAJ12, TRAJ20 or TRAJ33 defined MAIT TCRs, while TRAV10 paired with TRAJ18 defined iNKT TCRs. VDJdb, accessed 1 November 2021, was searched for CMV, EBV and SARS-CoV-2 annotated TCRs, with TCRs annotated for multiple antigens excluded. The public reads were reanalyzed by TCRdb: fastp trimming at Q25, MiXCR alignment, in-frame beta chains only. Rows matching on CDR3 protein sequence are summarized as one entry with the most common DNA and genes. The V and J calls here are based on TCRdb, not the publication. The sample profile shows 55,000 to 70,000 distinct CDR3 sequences; approximately 10% of them were found once. The ten most abundant clones make up approximately 5.9% of the sample.

The TCR sequence derives from an adult who was a healthcare worker with PCR-confirmed SARS-CoV-2 infection or an uninfected control (not recorded which). The rearrangement combines TRBV4-1 with TRBJ1-4, with a tentative D gene TRBD1 over 6 matching bases. Input material: whole blood. The bases are TGCGCCAGCAGCCACAACAGGGTTACTGAAAAACTGTTTTTT. This codes for CASSHNRVTEKLFF.